A single sample gave rise to the 19 T cell receptor beta chains below, sequenced in a study of Graves' ophthalmopathy and Graves' hyperthyroidism. For repertoire sequencing, the TCR beta CDR3 regions were amplified from RNA transcripts. HTBI primers served in a first-round RT-PCR, which a second-round multiplex PCR followed. TCRdb analysed the multiplex PCR reads with MiXCR anew, one entry per CDR3 protein. The sample lists hundreds of thousands of distinct CDR3 sequences, roughly 41% occurring once. The sequenced sample was peripheral blood. The receptors here all came from an adult man with Graves' ophthalmopathy.

Concerning this clonotype itself: The junction departs from germline at one end; a sequencing error may be responsible. Here the CDR3 DNA reads TGTGCCACCTGCAGAGTTTTGGGACGCAGACCCGACATTAACACCGGGGAGCTGTTTTTT. Translated, it gives CATCRVLGRRPDINTGELFF. The rearrangement links TRBV15 to TRBJ2-2, with D tentatively TRBD1 or TRBD2 (5 bases each). The length of the CDR3 is 20 residues. CDR1 is LNHNV and CDR2 is YYDKDF in the germline V gene (reference sequence).

This clonotype was picked up many times. The rearrangement links TRBV5-1 to TRBJ1-1, with a weak D call TRBD1 (5 bases). V lost 4 bases to trimming and J lost 1 base, with 11 bases between them. Per germline, CDR1 SGHRS and CDR2 YFSETQ. This CDR3 comprises 14 residues. The CDR3 sequence is CASSANQGNTEAFF. Here the CDR3 DNA reads TGCGCCAGCAGCGCCAATCAGGGGAACACTGAAGCTTTCTTT.

The table lists this clonotype with many counts. The genes are TRBV24-1 and TRBJ2-5; TRBD1 might be the D (6 bases). V lost 4 bases and J 7 bases, leaving 18 bases between the germline ends. This CDR3 has 15 residues. Germline values: CDR1 KGHDR, CDR2 SFDVKD. DNA of the CDR3: TGTGCCACCAGTGACTCTCCCGACAGGTCAAGGACCCAGTACTTC. This gives the protein CATSDSPDRSRTQYF.

This clonotype was detected once. This may stem from a read error, because a much larger clone lies one nucleotide away. This chain connects TRBV20-1 to TRBJ1-4; possibly TRBD1 for D (5 bases). CDR3 length: 11 residues. V gave up 5 bases and J gave up 10 bases, with 11 bases separating them. CDR1 and CDR2 (germline): DFQATT, SNEGSKA (reference sequence). CDR3 in amino acids: CSAPRGGKLFF. The CDR3 nucleotides read TGCAGTGCTCCCCGGGGGGGAAAACTGTTTTTT.

The V and J genes are TRBV29-1 and TRBJ1-5; D call uncertain. The CDR3 contains 11 residues. Deletions cut 0 bases from V and 14 bases from J, with 11 bases between. Germline CDR1 reads SQVTM; CDR2 reads ANQGSEA. This chain's CDR3 is CSVEDRGYEHF. The CDR3 DNA follows: TGCAGCGTTGAAGATCGAGGGTACGAGCATTTT.

This clonotype has only a few counts. This chain links TRBV7-8 with TRBJ1-1; 11 bases map to TRBD1. The CDR3 has 16 residues. V shed 2 bases, J shed 4 bases, and the junction held 6 bases outside the gene matches. Germline values: CDR1 SGHVS, CDR2 FQNEAQ. Written as DNA, the CDR3 is TGTGCCAGCAGCTTAAAGCTCGGGACAGGGGGCACTGAAGCTTTCTTT. This encodes CASSLKLGTGGTEAFF.

V gene TRBV10-3 combines with J gene TRBJ1-5; a weak D match, TRBD1 (6 bases). Germline V gives CDR1 ENHRY, CDR2 SYGVKD. The CDR3 is 16 residues long. Trimming took 2 bases from V and 11 from J, leaving 22 bases between them. The CDR3 reads CAISEPAGGRRETQHF. The CDR3 DNA is TGTGCCATCAGTGAGCCAGCGGGGGGGCGACGGGAGACCCAGCATTTT.

The chain couples TRBV2 to TRBJ2-5; 7 bases align to TRBD1. V dropped 4 bases and J dropped 1; count of bases not matched to a gene: 6. This CDR3 is built from 15 residues. From germline, CDR1 is SNHLY and CDR2 FYNNEI. In nucleotides, the CDR3 is TGTGCCAGCAGTGTCACAGGGGCCCGCCAAGAGACCCAGTACTTC. It is translated as CASSVTGARQETQYF.

This chain connects TRBV4-2 to TRBJ2-7; D could derive from TRBD1 or TRBD2 (6 bases each). The CDR3 runs 16 residues. Trimming shortened V by 0 bases and J by 3 bases, and 15 bases separated the two germline ends. Looked up from germline, CDR1 is LGHNA and CDR2 is YNFKEQ. CDR3 coding DNA: TGTGCCAGCAGCCAAGATTGGGCAGGGGACTTCTACGAGCAGTACTTC. Encoded protein: CASSQDWAGDFYEQYF.

The V call is TRBV19, the J call TRBJ2-7; a possible D gene is TRBD2 (7 bases). With the DNA end fitting TRBJ2-1 better, the J assignment may be wrong. This CDR3 region has 15 residues. Germline CDR1 reads LNHDA; CDR2 reads SQIVND (reference sequence). The CDR3 loop reads CASSIAGGPYNEQFF. In DNA form, the CDR3 reads TGTGCCAGTAGTATAGCGGGGGGCCCCTACAATGAGCAGTTCTTC.

This clonotype was found many times. Here the CDR3 DNA reads TGCAGCGTTGAGTCTGGGGGCGTAAACTATGGCTACACCTTC. This translates into CSVESGGVNYGYTF. This chain links TRBV29-1 with TRBJ1-2; D perhaps matches TRBD1 (6 bases). CDR3 length equals 14 residues. Germline V CDR1 and CDR2: SQVTM, ANQGSEA. V was shortened by 3 bases and J by 2 bases, with 13 bases between the two germline ends.

Many counts were recorded for this clonotype. The rearrangement uses TRBV20-1 and TRBJ2-5; TRBD1 matches at 10 bases. The CDR3 loop spans 14 amino acids. In germline, CDR1 is DFQATT, CDR2 SNEGSKA (reference sequence). Trimming at V came to 3 bases and at J to 4 bases, leaving 5 bases not matched to a gene. This chain's CDR3 is CSASPTGGGETQYF. In DNA, the CDR3 is TGCAGTGCTAGCCCGACAGGGGGCGGAGAGACCCAGTACTTC.

This chain connects TRBV3-1 to TRBJ1-1, with D possibly matching TRBD1 (5 bases). CDR3 length: 17 residues. Germline assignment: CDR1 LGHDT and CDR2 YNNKEL (reference sequence). V was cut by 0 bases and J by 0 bases, with 14 bases left in between. The CDR3 DNA sequence: TGTGCCAGCAGCCAAGATCGGGGCAAAGGTATGAACACTGAAGCTTTCTTT. It specifies CASSQDRGKGMNTEAFF.

This chain connects TRBV2 to TRBJ2-5, with 7 bases aligning to TRBD2. The junction had 8 bases not matched to a gene; V was cut back by 6 bases and J by 4 bases. The CDR3 sequence is 14 residues long. Germline V gene data show CDR1 as SNHLY and CDR2 as FYNNEI. CDR3: CASRRETGGETQYF. CDR3 nucleotides: TGTGCCAGCAGGCGCGAGACGGGGGGAGAGACCCAGTACTTC.

As regards this clonotype: This may be a read error: a much more frequent sequence differs by one nucleotide. The CDR3 ends on some other residue instead of the conserved phenylalanine or tryptophan, so this is likely a read error. V usage is TRBV29-1 and J usage is TRBJ1-6; 8 bases match TRBD1. CDR3 length: 16 amino acids. The germline gives CDR1 SQVTM, CDR2 ANQGSEA. The ends lost 6 bases at V and 0 bases at J; junction bases unmatched: 7. Written as DNA, the CDR3 is TGCAGCGTGGGACAGGAAAGGAGCTCCTATAATTCACCCCTCCACCTT. Its protein product is CSVGQERSSYNSPLHL.

This clonotype occurred many times. The chain uses TRBV5-8 and TRBJ1-6, with TRBD1 identical over 7 bases. Germline loops: CDR1 SGHTS, CDR2 YDEGEE. The CDR3 totals 15 residues. V lost 4 bases to trimming and J lost 8 bases; unmatched junction nucleotides: 9. DNA for the CDR3: TGTGCCAGCAGCACGTGGGACAGCATTTATTCACCCCTCCACTTT. Its protein is CASSTWDSIYSPLHF.

This clonotype was observed at least ten times. The CDR3: CASSSLEGGLFF. The CDR3 DNA follows: TGTGCCAGCAGTTCCTTAGAGGGAGGACTGTTTTTT. This chain joins TRBV6-5 and TRBJ1-4; D unresolved. The CDR3 covers 12 residues. Germline loops: CDR1 MNHEY, CDR2 SVGAGI. V was trimmed by 4 bases and J by 13 bases, leaving 13 bases between them.

This clonotype was counted many times. The chain carries TRBV9 and TRBJ2-2, with a weak D call TRBD2 (6 bases). Germline CDR1 and CDR2: SGDLS and YYNGEE. This CDR3 has 16 amino acids. The ends were cut back, 0 bases at V and 4 bases at J, with 13 bases in the middle. The CDR3 DNA follows: TGTGCCAGCAGCGTAGGGCGGGAATACCCCACCGGGGAGCTGTTTTTT. Encoded protein: CASSVGREYPTGELFF. Full variable domain (rest looked up from reference TRBV9 and TRBJ2-2): DSGVTQTPKHLITATGQRVTLRCSPRSGDLSVYWYQQSLDQGLQFLIQYYNGEERAKGNILERFSAQQFPDLHSELNLSSLELGDSALYFCASSVGREYPTGELFFGEGSRLTVL.

This clonotype was counted ten times or more. This rearrangement joins TRBV29-1 to TRBJ2-7; TRBD1 is a possible D gene (6 bases). Trimming left V 2 bases short and J 5 bases short, with 13 bases between. The CDR3 length is 13 residues. Germline V gene data show CDR1 as SQVTM and CDR2 as ANQGSEA. Here the CDR3 reads CSVERDIGNEQYF. The DNA of the CDR3 is TGCAGCGTTGAACGGGACATCGGTAACGAGCAGTACTTC.